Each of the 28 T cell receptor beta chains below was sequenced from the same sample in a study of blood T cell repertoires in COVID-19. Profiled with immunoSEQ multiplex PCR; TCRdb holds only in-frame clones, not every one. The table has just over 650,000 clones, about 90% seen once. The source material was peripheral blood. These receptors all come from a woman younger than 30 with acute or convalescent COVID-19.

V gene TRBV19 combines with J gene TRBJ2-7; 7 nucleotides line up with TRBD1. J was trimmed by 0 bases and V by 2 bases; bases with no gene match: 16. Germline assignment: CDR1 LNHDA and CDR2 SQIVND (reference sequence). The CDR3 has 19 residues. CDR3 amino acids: CASSIRGRQGSRSSYEQYF. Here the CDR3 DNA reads TGTGCCAGTAGTATAAGGGGCCGACAGGGTTCAAGAAGCTCCTACGAGCAGTACTTC.

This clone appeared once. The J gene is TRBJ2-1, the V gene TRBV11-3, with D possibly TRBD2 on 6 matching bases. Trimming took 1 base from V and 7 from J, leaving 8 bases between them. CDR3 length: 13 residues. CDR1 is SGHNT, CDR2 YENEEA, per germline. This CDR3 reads CASSLGGVNEQFF. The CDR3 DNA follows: TGTGCCAGCAGCTTAGGGGGGGTAAATGAGCAGTTCTTC.

The CDR3 DNA follows: TGCGCCAGCACCCTTGGACAGGGGGGATGGTGGGGCTACACCTTC. It yields the protein CASTLGQGGWWGYTF. The chain couples TRBV5-1 to TRBJ1-2, with 10 bases lining up with TRBD1. The CDR3 totals 15 residues. Germline V gene lookup returns CDR1 SGHRS and CDR2 YFSETQ. V dropped 6 bases and J dropped 8; count of bases not matched to a gene: 13.

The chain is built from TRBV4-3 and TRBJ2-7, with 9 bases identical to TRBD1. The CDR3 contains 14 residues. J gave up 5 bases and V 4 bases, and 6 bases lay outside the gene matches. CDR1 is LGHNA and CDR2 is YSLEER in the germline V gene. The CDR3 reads CASSPYRGQNEQYF. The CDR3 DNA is TGCGCCAGCAGCCCATACAGGGGGCAGAACGAGCAGTACTTC.

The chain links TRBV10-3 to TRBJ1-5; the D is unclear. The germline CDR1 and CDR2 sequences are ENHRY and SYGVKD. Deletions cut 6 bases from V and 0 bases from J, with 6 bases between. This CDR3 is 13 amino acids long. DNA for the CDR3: TGTGCCATCAGGCAGTATAGCAATCAGCCCCAGCATTTT. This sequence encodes CAIRQYSNQPQHF.

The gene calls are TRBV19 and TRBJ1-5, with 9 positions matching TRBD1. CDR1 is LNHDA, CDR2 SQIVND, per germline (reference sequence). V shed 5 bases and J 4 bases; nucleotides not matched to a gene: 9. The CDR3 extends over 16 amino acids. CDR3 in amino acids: CASSSRTGEVNQPQHF. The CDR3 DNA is TGTGCCAGTAGTTCGCGGACAGGGGAGGTGAATCAGCCCCAGCATTTT.

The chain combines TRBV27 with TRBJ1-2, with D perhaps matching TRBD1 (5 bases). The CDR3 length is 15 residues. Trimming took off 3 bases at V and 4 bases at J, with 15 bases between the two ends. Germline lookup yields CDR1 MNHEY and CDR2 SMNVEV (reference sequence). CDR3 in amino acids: CASSLEGPSGYGYTF. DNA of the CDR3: TGTGCCAGCAGTTTGGAGGGGCCTTCCGGCTATGGCTACACCTTC.

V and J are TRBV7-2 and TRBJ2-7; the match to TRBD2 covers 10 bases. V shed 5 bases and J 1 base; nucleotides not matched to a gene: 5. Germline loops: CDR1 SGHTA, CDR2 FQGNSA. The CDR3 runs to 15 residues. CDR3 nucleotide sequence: TGTGCCAGCAGCGCGGCTAGCGGGGGTTCCTACGAGCAGTACTTC. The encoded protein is CASSAASGGSYEQYF.

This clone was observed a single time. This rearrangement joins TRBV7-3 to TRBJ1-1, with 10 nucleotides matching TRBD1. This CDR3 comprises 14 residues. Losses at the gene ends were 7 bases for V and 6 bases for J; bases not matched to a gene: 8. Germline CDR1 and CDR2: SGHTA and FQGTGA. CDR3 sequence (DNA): TGTGCCAGCACCTCACCCGGACAGGGGGCTGAAGCTTTCTTT. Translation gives CASTSPGQGAEAFF.

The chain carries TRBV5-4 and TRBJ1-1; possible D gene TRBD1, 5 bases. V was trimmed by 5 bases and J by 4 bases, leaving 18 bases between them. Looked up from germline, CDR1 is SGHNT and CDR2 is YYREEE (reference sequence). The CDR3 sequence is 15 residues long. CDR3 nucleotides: TGTGCCAGCAGTTCAAGTGGGGGGGTAGGCACTGAAGCTTTCTTT. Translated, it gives CASSSSGGVGTEAFF. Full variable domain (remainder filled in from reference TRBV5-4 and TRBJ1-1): ETGVTQSPTHLIKTRGQQVTLRCSSQSGHNTVSWYQQALGQGPQFIFQYYREEENGRGNFPPRFSGLQFPNYSSELNVNALELDDSALYLCASSSSGGVGTEAFFGQGTRLTVV.

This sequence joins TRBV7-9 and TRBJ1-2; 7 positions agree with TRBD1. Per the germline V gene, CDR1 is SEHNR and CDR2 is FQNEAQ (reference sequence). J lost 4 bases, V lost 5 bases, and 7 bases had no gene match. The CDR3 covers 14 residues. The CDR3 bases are TGTGCCAGCAGCCCAGACAGGGTAATCTATGGCTACACCTTC. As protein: CASSPDRVIYGYTF.

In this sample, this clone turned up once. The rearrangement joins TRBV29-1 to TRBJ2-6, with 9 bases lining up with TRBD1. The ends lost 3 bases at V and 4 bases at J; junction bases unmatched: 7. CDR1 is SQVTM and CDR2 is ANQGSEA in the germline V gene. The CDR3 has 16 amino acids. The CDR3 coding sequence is TGCAGCGTTGAGCAGGGACAGGGAGTCGGGGCCAACGTCCTGACTTTC. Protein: CSVEQGQGVGANVLTF.

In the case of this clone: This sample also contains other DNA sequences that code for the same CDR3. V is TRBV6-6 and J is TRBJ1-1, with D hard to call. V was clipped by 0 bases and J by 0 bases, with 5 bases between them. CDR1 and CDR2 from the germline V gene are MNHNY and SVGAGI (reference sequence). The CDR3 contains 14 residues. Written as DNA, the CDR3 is TGTGCCAGCAGTTACTCTGGAGTGAACACTGAAGCTTTCTTT. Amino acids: CASSYSGVNTEAFF.

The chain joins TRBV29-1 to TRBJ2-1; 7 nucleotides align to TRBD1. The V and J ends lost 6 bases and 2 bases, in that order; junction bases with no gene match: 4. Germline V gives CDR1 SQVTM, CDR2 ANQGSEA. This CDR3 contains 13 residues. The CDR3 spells CSVAGTAYNEQFF. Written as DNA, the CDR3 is TGCAGCGTGGCCGGGACAGCCTACAATGAGCAGTTCTTC.

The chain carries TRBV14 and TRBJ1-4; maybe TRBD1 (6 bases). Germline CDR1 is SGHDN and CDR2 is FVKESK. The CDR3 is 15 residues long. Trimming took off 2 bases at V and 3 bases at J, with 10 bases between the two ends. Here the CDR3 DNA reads TGTGCCAGCAGCCAACAACAGGGATCTAATGAAAAACTGTTTTTT. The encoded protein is CASSQQQGSNEKLFF.

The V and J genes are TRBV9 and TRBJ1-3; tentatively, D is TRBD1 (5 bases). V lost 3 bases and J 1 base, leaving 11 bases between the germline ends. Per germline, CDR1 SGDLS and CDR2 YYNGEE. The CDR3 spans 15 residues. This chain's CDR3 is CASSARQSSGNTIYF. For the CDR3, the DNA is TGTGCCAGCAGCGCAAGACAGTCTTCTGGAAACACCATATATTTT.

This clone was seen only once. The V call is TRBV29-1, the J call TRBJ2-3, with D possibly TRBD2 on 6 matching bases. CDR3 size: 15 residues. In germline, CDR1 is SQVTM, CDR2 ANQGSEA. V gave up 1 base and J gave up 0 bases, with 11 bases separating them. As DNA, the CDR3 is TGCAGCGTTGAAGCCCTAGCGAGTAGCACAGATACGCAGTATTTT. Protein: CSVEALASSTDTQYF.

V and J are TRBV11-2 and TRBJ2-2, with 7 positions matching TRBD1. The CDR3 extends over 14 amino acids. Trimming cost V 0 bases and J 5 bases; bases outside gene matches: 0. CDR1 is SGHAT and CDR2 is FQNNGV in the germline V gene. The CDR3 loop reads CASSLDRGTGELFF. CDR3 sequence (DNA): TGTGCCAGCAGCTTAGACAGGGGGACCGGGGAGCTGTTTTTT.

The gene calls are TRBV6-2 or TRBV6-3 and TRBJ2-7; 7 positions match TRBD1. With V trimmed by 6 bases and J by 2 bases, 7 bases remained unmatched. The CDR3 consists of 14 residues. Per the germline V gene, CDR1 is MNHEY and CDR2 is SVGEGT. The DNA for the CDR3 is TGTGCCAGCAGCACAGGGGAGAAGGCCTACGAGCAGTACTTC. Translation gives CASSTGEKAYEQYF.

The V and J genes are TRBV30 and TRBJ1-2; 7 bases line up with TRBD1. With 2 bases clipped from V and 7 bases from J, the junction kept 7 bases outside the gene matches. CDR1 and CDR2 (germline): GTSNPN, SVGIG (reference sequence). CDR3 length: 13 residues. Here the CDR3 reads CAWSTGAGSGYTF. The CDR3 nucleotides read TGTGCCTGGAGTACAGGGGCGGGGAGTGGCTACACCTTC.

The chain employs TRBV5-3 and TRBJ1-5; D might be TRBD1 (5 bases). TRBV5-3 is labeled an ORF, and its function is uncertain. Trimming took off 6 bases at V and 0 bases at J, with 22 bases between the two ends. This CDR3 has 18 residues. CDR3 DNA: TGTGCCAGAAAGTTCCCCTCATTAGACAGCTATAGCAATCAGCCCCAGCATTTT. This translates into CARKFPSLDSYSNQPQHF.

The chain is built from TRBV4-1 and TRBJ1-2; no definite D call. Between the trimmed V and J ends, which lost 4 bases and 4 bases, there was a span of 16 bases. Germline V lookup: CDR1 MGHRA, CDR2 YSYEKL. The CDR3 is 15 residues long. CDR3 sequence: CASSPREGGSYGYTF. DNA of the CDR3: TGCGCCAGCAGCCCCCGGGAGGGCGGGAGCTATGGCTACACCTTC.

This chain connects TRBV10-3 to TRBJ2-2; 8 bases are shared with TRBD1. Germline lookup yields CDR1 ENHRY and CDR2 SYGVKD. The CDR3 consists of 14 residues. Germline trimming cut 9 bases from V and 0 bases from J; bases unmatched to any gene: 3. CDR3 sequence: CAIGTGPNTGELFF. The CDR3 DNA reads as TGTGCCATTGGGACAGGCCCGAACACCGGGGAGCTGTTTTTT.

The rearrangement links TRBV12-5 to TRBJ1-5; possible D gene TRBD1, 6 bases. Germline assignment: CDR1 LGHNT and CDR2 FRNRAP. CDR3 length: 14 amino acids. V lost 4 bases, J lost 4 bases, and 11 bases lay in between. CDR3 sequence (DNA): TGTGCTAGTGGTTCAGGGGAATCAAATCAGCCCCAGCATTTT. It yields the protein CASGSGESNQPQHF.

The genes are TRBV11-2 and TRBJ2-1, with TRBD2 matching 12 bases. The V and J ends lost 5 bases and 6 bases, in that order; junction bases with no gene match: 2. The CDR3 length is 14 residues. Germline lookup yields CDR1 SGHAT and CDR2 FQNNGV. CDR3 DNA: TGTGCCAGCAGCGGACTAGCGGGGATCAATGAGCAGTTCTTC. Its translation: CASSGLAGINEQFF.

Here the CDR3 reads CSVESGQGGGYTF. The CDR3 region has the DNA TGCAGCGTTGAGTCGGGACAGGGGGGAGGCTACACCTTC. This chain connects TRBV29-1 to TRBJ1-2; TRBD1 agrees at 11 bases. The germline V gene has CDR1 SQVTM and CDR2 ANQGSEA. The CDR3 runs 13 residues. With 3 bases clipped from V and 8 bases from J, the junction kept 5 bases outside the gene matches.

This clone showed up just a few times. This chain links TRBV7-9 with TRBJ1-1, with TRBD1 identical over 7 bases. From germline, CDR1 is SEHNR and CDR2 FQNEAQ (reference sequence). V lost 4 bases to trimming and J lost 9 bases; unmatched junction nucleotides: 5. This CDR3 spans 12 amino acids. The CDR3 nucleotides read TGTGCCAGCAGCTCGGACAGGAAACAAGCTTTCTTT. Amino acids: CASSSDRKQAFF. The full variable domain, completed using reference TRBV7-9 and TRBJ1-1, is DTGVSQNPRHKITKRGQNVTFRCDPISEHNRLYWYRQTLGQGPEFLTYFQNEAQLEKSRLLSDRFSAERPKGSFSTLEIQRTEQGDSAMYLCASSSDRKQAFFGQGTRLTVV.

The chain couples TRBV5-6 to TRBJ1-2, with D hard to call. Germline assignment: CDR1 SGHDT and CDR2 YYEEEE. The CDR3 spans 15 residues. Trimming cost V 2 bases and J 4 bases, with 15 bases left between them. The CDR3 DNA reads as TGTGCCAGCAGCTTAGTCTGGTCCAAAGCCTATGGCTACACCTTC. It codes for CASSLVWSKAYGYTF.